The rows below give T cell receptor beta chains drawn from one sample of a study of T cell changes during pregnancy in multiple sclerosis. Measured with immunoSEQ multiplex PCR; TCRdb has only the in-frame clones, and not every one. The sample lists some 60,000 clones, about 88% occurring once. This specimen consisted of peripheral blood, obtained after pregnancy. These receptors all come from a female donor with multiple sclerosis, enrolled in a pregnancy study. Each CDR3 is given with its conserved first and last residue. The order of the fields is V gene, D gene, J gene, clone size, CDR3 DNA, CDR3 protein. The D gene is left open where the match is weak. Size is stated for part of the rows, as once, few or many counts, or as a class when the clone is expanded.

TRBV7-3	NA	TRBJ2-2	NA	TGTGCCAGCAGCTTAGTAGGTGGGGCAGGTAGCACCGGGGAGCTGTTTTTT	CASSLVGGAGSTGELFF
TRBV5-4	NA	TRBJ1-1	NA	TGTGCCAGCAGCTCCAGGGTGTCGGGTACTGAAGCTTTCTTT	CASSSRVSGTEAFF
TRBV28	NA	TRBJ1-3	NA	TGTGCCAGCAGTGTCGATTGGGCCGAGGGAAACACCATATATTTT	CASSVDWAEGNTIYF
TRBV5-5	NA	TRBJ2-7	NA	TGTGCCAGCAGCTTGTGGCAGGGATATGGCTACGAGCAGTACTTC	CASSLWQGYGYEQYF
TRBV19	NA	TRBJ2-1	NA	TGTGCCAGTAGTATTTTAGGGAGGCATGAGCAGTTCTTC	CASSILGRHEQFF
TRBV6-6	NA	TRBJ1-5	NA	TGTGCCAGCAGTTACCCAGGGCAGCCCCAGCATTTT	CASSYPGQPQHF
TRBV2	NA	TRBJ2-1	NA	TGTGCCAGCAGTGAATTTCTGGGGGCGCGGAATGAGCAGTTCTTC	CASSEFLGARNEQFF
TRBV25-1	NA	TRBJ1-1	NA	TGTGCCAGCAGTGCCGTTACAGGGAGCACTGAAGCTTTCTTT	CASSAVTGSTEAFF
TRBV5-4	NA	TRBJ2-3	NA	TGTGCCAGCAGGGAGGCAGGGGCGCGGACAGATACGCAGTATTTT	CASREAGARTDTQYF
TRBV7-2	NA	TRBJ2-3	NA	TGTGCCAGCAGTTCTAGGGGGGGCGTCTTCACAGATACGCAGTATTTT	CASSSRGGVFTDTQYF
TRBV10-2	NA	TRBJ1-2	NA	TGCGCCAGCAGTGCTGAGCCGGGAGGCTACACCTTC	CASSAEPGGYTF
TRBV7-6	NA	TRBJ2-5	NA	TGTGCCAGCAGCTCAACCTCCGGACTCTTCCAAGCAAAGACCCAGTACTTC	CASSSTSGLFQAKTQYF
TRBV7-8	TRBD1	TRBJ1-2	NA	TGTGCCAGCAGCTTGGGGACAGGGTCGGACTATGGCTACACCTTC	CASSLGTGSDYGYTF
TRBV6-1	NA	TRBJ2-7	NA	TGTGCCAGCAGACTCCGGACGGGGAGCTCCTACGAGCAGTACTTC	CASRLRTGSSYEQYF
TRBV27	NA	TRBJ1-5	NA	TGTGCCAGCAGTACTACGTGGAGGGTCCCTTCGGGTAGCAATCAGCCCCAGCATTTT	CASSTTWRVPSGSNQPQHF
TRBV4-1	NA	TRBJ2-5	NA	TGCGCCAGCAGCCAAGACCCCTCCAGCGCGGGGAACCAAGAGACCCAGTACTTC	CASSQDPSSAGNQETQYF
TRBV5-6	NA	TRBJ2-7	NA	TGTGCCAGCAGCTTGAACCCACCAGGGTTCTCCTACGAGCAGTACTTC	CASSLNPPGFSYEQYF
TRBV7-3	TRBD1	TRBJ1-2	NA	TGTGCCAGCAGCTCACAGGGGACCAGCGACTATGGCTACACCTTC	CASSSQGTSDYGYTF
TRBV2	NA	TRBJ2-4	NA	TGTGCCAGCAGTGTAAACATCGACATTCAGTACTTC	CASSVNIDIQYF
TRBV7-9	NA	TRBJ1-1	NA	TGTGCCAGCAGCTTAGCGTTCAGGAACACTGAAGCTTTCTTT	CASSLAFRNTEAFF
TRBV9	NA	TRBJ1-6	NA	TGTGCCAGCACCGTCGGGAGCTCCTATAATTCACCCCTCCACTTT	CASTVGSSYNSPLHF
TRBV28	NA	TRBJ2-1	NA	TGTGCCAGCAGTCTGACGGAGTACAATGAGCAGTTCTTC	CASSLTEYNEQFF
TRBV5-4	NA	TRBJ1-2	NA	TGTGCCAGCAGCTTTAACACCGGGACAATCTATGGCTACACCTTC	CASSFNTGTIYGYTF
TRBV6-1	NA	TRBJ2-7	NA	TGTGCCAGCAGTGATGGGCAGGGTGGATACGAGCAGTACTTC	CASSDGQGGYEQYF
TRBV18	NA	TRBJ1-2	NA	TGTGCCAGCTCACCGATAGACAGTGTTGGCTACACCTTC	CASSPIDSVGYTF
TRBV5-1	TRBD1	TRBJ1-1	NA	TGCGCCAGCAGGACCCAGGGGGCGCGCTGGACTGAAGCTTTCTTT	CASRTQGARWTEAFF
TRBV18	NA	TRBJ2-7	NA	TGTGCCAGCTCACCACTGGACAGTTCCTACGAGCAGTACTTC	CASSPLDSSYEQYF
TRBV6-1	NA	TRBJ2-1	NA	TGTGCCAGCAGTATTCACTTCCGCGGGTACAATGAGCAGTTCTTC	CASSIHFRGYNEQFF
TRBV15	NA	TRBJ1-1	NA	TGTGCCACCAGCAGAGTCGTGAACACTGAAGCTTTCTTT	CATSRVVNTEAFF
TRBV30	TRBD2	TRBJ2-3	once	TGTGCCTGGAGTGGTAGCGGGGGGGCAACAGATACGCAGTATTTT	CAWSGSGGATDTQYF
TRBV28	NA	TRBJ2-2	NA	TGTGCCAGCAGCCTACTCACACTACCCACCGGGGAGCTGTTTTTT	CASSLLTLPTGELFF
TRBV19	TRBD2	TRBJ2-7	NA	TGTGCCAGTATCCCTGGGGGTCCCCCTCCGGGGGGCTCCTACGAGCAGTACTTC	CASIPGGPPPGGSYEQYF
TRBV19	TRBD1	TRBJ2-2	NA	TGTGCCAGTCGGGACAGGGTGGGCGTGGGCACCGGGGAGCTGTTTTTT	CASRDRVGVGTGELFF
TRBV6-1	NA	TRBJ2-3	NA	TGTGCCAGCCAGGGCGCCTATAGCACAGATACGCAGTATTTT	CASQGAYSTDTQYF
TRBV10-2	TRBD1	TRBJ2-2	NA	TGCGCCAGCAGGGGACAGGGGGCAACCGGGGAGCTGTTTTTT	CASRGQGATGELFF
TRBV6-5	NA	TRBJ2-7	NA	TGTGCCAGCAGTTCCGCTTGGACAGATTTCTCCTACGAGCAGTACTTC	CASSSAWTDFSYEQYF
TRBV7-9	NA	TRBJ1-1	NA	TGTGCCAGCAGCTCTCTCTCCGTTGCTTTCTTT	CASSSLSVAFF
TRBV7-3	TRBD1	TRBJ2-3	NA	TGTGCCAGCAGCTTAATGGGGGACAGGTACACAGATACGCAGTATTTT	CASSLMGDRYTDTQYF
TRBV4-1	NA	TRBJ2-5	NA	TGCGCCAGCAGCCAAGTTTACGGGGAGACCCAGTACTTC	CASSQVYGETQYF
TRBV29-1	TRBD1	TRBJ2-2	NA	TGCAGCGTTCGGACAGGCACTACCGGGGAGCTGTTTTTT	CSVRTGTTGELFF
TRBV5-1	NA	TRBJ2-1	NA	TGCGCCAGCAGCTCCCCCAAAGATCGACTTACTTCCTACAATGAGCAGTTCTTC	CASSSPKDRLTSYNEQFF
TRBV18	NA	TRBJ2-3	NA	TGTGCCAGCTCCACGTCACTCACAGATACGCAGTATTTT	CASSTSLTDTQYF
TRBV5-4	NA	TRBJ2-7	NA	TGTGCCAGCAGCTTGAACGTGGGCACCTCCTACGAGCAGTACTTC	CASSLNVGTSYEQYF
TRBV4-1	TRBD1	TRBJ2-7	once	TGCGCCAGCAGCCAGATCGGGACAGGGGCCTACGAGCAGTACTTC	CASSQIGTGAYEQYF
TRBV2	NA	TRBJ1-2	NA	TGTGCCAGCAGCAGGCGGTCAGGGCGGTGGGGCTATGGCTACACCTTC	CASSRRSGRWGYGYTF
TRBV7-9	TRBD2	TRBJ2-3	NA	TGTGCCAGCAGCCACGGACTAGCGGGGGGACTTCCCCCCGCTTATACGCAGTATTTT	CASSHGLAGGLPPAYTQYF
TRBV5-1	TRBD1	TRBJ2-5	NA	TGCGCCAGCAGCTTCGGGACAGGGGTTTTGGAGACCCAGTACTTC	CASSFGTGVLETQYF
TRBV27	NA	TRBJ2-7	NA	TGTGCCAGCAGTTTCACGTTGAGCTCCTACGAGCAGTACTTC	CASSFTLSSYEQYF
TRBV19	NA	TRBJ1-1	NA	TGTGCCAGTAGCCTCAGGGGCGGGGAGGGGAGAAAAGCTTTCTTT	CASSLRGGEGRKAFF
TRBV2	NA	TRBJ2-7	once	TGTGCCAGCAGCGCTTACAGGGCCTCCCCCTACGAGCAGTACTTC	CASSAYRASPYEQYF
TRBV7-2	TRBD2	TRBJ2-7	once	TGTGCCAGCAGCTCCGGAGGGACTAGCGGGGCCTCTCGCGAGCAGTACTTC	CASSSGGTSGASREQYF
TRBV9	TRBD2	TRBJ2-3	NA	TGTGCCAGCAGCGTAAGCGGGATCACAGATACGCAGTATTTT	CASSVSGITDTQYF